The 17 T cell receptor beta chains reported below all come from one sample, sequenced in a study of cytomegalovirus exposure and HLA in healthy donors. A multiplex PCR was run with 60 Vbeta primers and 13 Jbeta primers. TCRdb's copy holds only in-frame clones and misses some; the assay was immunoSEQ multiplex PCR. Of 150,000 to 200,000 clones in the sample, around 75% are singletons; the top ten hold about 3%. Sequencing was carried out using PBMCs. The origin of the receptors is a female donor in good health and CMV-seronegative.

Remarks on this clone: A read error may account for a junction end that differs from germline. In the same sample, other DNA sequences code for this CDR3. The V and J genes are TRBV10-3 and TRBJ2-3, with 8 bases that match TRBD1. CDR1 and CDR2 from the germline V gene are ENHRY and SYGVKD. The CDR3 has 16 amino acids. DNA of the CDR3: TGCGCCATCAGTGACGGACAGGGCCGGGGCACAGATACGCAGTATTTT. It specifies CAISDGQGRGTDTQYF.

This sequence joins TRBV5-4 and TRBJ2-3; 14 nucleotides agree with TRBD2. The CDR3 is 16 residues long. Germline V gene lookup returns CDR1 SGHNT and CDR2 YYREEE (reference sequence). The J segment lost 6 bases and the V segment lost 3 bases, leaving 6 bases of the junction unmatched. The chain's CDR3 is CASSSGTSGGGDTQYF. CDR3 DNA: TGTGCCAGCAGCTCTGGGACTAGCGGGGGAGGGGATACGCAGTATTTT.

The CDR3 reads CASTQAGVGETQYF. CDR3 bases: TGTGCCAGCACCCAAGCGGGAGTAGGGGAGACCCAGTACTTC. The gene calls are TRBV6-5 and TRBJ2-5; 8 bases agree with TRBD2. The CDR3 covers 14 residues. From germline, CDR1 is MNHEY and CDR2 SVGAGI. V was clipped by 7 bases and J by 5 bases; unmatched bases: 9.

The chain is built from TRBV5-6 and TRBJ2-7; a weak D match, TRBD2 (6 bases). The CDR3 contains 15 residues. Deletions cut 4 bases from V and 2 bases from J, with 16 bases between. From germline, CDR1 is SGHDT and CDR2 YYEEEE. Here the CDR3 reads CASSGGWFDTYEQYF. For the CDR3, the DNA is TGTGCCAGCAGCGGAGGGTGGTTTGATACCTACGAGCAGTACTTC.

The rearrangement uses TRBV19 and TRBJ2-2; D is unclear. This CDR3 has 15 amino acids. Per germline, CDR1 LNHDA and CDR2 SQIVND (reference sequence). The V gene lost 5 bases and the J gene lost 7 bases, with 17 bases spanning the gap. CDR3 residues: CASSATSRGLGELFF. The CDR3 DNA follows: TGTGCCAGTAGTGCAACCTCTAGAGGCCTCGGGGAGCTGTTTTTT.

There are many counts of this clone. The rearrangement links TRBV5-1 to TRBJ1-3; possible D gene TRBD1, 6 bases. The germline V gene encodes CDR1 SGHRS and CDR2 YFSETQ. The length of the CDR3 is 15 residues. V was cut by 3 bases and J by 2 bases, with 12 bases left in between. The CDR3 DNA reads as TGCGCCAGCAGCTACGCAGGGGACGCTGGAAACACCATATATTTT. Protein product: CASSYAGDAGNTIYF. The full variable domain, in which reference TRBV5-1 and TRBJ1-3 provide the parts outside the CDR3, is KAGVTQTPRYLIKTRGQQVTLSCSPISGHRSVSWYQQTPGQGLQFLFEYFSETQRNKGNFPGRFSGRQFSNSRSEMNVSTLELGDSALYLCASSYAGDAGNTIYFGEGSWLTVV.

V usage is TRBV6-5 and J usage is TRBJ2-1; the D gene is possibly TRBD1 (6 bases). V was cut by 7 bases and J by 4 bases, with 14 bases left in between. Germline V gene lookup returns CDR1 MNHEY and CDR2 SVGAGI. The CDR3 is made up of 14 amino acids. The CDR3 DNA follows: TGTGCCAGCAAAGGGGCAGGGGAATACAATGAGCAGTTCTTC. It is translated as CASKGAGEYNEQFF.

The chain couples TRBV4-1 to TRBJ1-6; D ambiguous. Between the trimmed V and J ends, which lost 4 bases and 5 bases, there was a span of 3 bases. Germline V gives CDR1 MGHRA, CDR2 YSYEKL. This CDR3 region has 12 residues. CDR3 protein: CASSRDNSPLHF. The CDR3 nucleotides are TGCGCCAGCAGCCGCGATAATTCACCCCTCCACTTT.

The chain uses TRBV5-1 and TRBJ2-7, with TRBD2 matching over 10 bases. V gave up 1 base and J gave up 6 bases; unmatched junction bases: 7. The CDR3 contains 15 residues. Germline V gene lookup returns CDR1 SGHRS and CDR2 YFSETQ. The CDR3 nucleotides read TGCGCCAGCAGCTTGCCCCTAGCGGGAGCGGGCGAGCAGTACTTC. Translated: CASSLPLAGAGEQYF. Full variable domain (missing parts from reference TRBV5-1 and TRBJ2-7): KAGVTQTPRYLIKTRGQQVTLSCSPISGHRSVSWYQQTPGQGLQFLFEYFSETQRNKGNFPGRFSGRQFSNSRSEMNVSTLELGDSALYLCASSLPLAGAGEQYFGPGTRLTVT.

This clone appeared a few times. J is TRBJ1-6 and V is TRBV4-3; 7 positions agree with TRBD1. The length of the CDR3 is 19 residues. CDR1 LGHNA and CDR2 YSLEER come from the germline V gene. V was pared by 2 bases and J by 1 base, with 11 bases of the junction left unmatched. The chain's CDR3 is CASSQIRDSRGSYNSPLHF. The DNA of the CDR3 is TGCGCCAGCAGCCAAATCCGGGACAGCCGTGGGTCCTATAATTCACCCCTCCACTTT.

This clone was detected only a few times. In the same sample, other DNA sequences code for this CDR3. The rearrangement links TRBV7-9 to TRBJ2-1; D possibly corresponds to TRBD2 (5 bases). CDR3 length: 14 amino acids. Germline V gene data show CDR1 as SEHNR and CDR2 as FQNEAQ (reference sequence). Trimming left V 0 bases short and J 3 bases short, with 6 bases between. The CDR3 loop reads CASSLASGYNEQFF. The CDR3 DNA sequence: TGTGCCAGCAGCTTAGCGAGCGGCTACAATGAGCAGTTCTTC.

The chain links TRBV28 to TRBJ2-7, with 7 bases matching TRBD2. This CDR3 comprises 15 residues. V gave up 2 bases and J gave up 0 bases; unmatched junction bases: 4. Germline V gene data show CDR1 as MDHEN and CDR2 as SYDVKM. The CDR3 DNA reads TGTGCCAGCAGTTTAGGCGGGAGCTTCTCCTACGAGCAGTACTTC. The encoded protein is CASSLGGSFSYEQYF. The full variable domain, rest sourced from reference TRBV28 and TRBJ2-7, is DVKVTQSSRYLVKRTGEKVFLECVQDMDHENMFWYRQDPGLGLRLIYFSYDVKMKEKGDIPEGYSVSREKKERFSLILESASTNQTSMYLCASSLGGSFSYEQYFGPGTRLTVT.

The CDR3 here is CASSTPGGSYNEQFF. The CDR3, as DNA: TGTGCCAGCAGTACCCCAGGGGGCTCCTACAATGAGCAGTTCTTC. The V gene is TRBV2, the J gene TRBJ2-1; the match to TRBD1 covers 7 bases. V was pared by 5 bases and J by 0 bases, with 4 bases of the junction left unmatched. Germline-derived CDR1 and CDR2 are SNHLY and FYNNEI. The CDR3 is 15 residues long. Full variable domain (missing parts from reference TRBV2 and TRBJ2-1): EPEVTQTPSHQVTQMGQEVILRCVPISNHLYFYWYRQILGQKVEFLVSFYNNEISEKSEIFDDQFSVERPDGSNFTLKIRSTKLEDSAMYFCASSTPGGSYNEQFFGPGTRLTVL.

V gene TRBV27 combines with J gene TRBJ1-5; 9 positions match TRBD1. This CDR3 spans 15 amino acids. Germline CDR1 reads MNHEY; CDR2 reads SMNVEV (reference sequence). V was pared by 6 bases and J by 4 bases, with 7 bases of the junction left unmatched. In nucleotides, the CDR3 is TGTGCCAGCAGCCCCGGGACAGGGAGAAATCAGCCCCAGCATTTT. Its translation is CASSPGTGRNQPQHF.

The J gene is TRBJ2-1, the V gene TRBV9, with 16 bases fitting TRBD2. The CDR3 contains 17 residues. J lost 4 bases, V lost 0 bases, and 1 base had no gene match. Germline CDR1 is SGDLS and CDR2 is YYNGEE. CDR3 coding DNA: TGTGCCAGCAGCGTAGGGGGACTAGCGGGGGGGTACAATGAGCAGTTCTTC. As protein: CASSVGGLAGGYNEQFF.

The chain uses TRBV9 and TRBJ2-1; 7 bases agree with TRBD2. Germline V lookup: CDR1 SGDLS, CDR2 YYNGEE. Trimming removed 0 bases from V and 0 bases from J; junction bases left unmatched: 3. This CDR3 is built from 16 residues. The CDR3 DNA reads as TGTGCCAGCAGCGTAGCCCTAGCGGTCTCCTACAATGAGCAGTTCTTC. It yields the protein CASSVALAVSYNEQFF.

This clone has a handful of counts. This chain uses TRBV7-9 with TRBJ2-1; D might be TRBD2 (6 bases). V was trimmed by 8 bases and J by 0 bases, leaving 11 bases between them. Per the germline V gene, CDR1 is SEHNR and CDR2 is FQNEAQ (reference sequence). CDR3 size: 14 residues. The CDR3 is CASGGLSSYNEQFF. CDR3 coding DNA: TGTGCCAGCGGGGGACTCAGCTCCTACAATGAGCAGTTCTTC.